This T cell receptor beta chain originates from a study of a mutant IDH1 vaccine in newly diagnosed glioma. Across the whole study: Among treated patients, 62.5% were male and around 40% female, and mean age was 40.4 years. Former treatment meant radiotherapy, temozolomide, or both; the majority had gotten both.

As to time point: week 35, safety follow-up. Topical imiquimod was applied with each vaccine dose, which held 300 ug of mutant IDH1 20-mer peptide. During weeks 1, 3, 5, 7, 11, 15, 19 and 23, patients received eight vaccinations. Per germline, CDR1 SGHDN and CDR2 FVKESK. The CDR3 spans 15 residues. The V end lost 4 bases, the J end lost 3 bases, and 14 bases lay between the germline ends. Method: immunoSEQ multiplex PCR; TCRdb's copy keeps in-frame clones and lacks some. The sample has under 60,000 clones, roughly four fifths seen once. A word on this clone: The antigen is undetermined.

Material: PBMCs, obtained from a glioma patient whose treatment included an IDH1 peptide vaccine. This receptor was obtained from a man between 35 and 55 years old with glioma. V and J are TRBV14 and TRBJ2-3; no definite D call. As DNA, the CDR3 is TGTGCCAGCAGCCCCCTCCTAGGGCAAACAGATACGCAGTATTTT. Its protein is CASSPLLGQTDTQYF.